The rows below give T cell receptor beta chains drawn from one sample of a study of T cell responses to AZD1222 COVID-19 vaccine. The data were produced by immunoSEQ multiplex PCR, yet TCRdb's version contains in-frame clones alone and is incomplete. Among about 110,000 clones listed, about 94% were seen once. The sample was peripheral blood, taken 28 days after the second AZD1222 dose. The receptors here all came from an adult who received the AZD1222 COVID-19 vaccine. The conserved cysteine and the conserved F or W are not part of the CDR3 here. Rows may omit the clone size; those that give it use once, few, many or a size class.

abundance	j_gene	v_gene	CDR3aa
-	TRBJ1-4	TRBV6-5	ASSYFGDRKTKLF
-	TRBJ1-3	TRBV30	AWRSSGASGNTIY
-	TRBJ1-6	TRBV5-5	ASNHDGQGHSPLH
-	TRBJ1-5	TRBV6-5	ASRPGSNQPQH
-	TRBJ1-2	TRBV7-2	ASSWGGGHGYGYT
-	TRBJ1-4	TRBV5-1	ASTYTSGLRNEKLF
-	TRBJ1-1	TRBV10-3	AISATLGGWNTEAF
once	TRBJ1-2	TRBV6-5	ASSYVGTGGGYT
-	TRBJ2-7	TRBV7-9	ASSNPPGSYEQY
-	TRBJ1-1	TRBV2	ASRLLGNTEAF
-	TRBJ2-7	TRBV5-5	ASSLSRYEQY
-	TRBJ1-6	TRBV19	ASSIGVRGTENSPLH
-	TRBJ1-1	TRBV29-1	SAQPIYEAF
-	TRBJ2-5	TRBV27	ASSLYRYQETQY
-	TRBJ2-7	TRBV19	ASSAQTGAKPS
-	TRBJ2-1	TRBV7-9	ASSSDSSGYNEQF
-	TRBJ2-7	TRBV5-5	ASSRGGISYEQY
-	TRBJ2-1	TRBV7-9	ASSVADNEQF
-	TRBJ2-5	TRBV2	ASSISGTYQETQY
once	TRBJ2-2	TRBV5-4	ASSLADLTGELF
-	TRBJ1-2	TRBV10-2	ASSEAPPVDGYT
once	TRBJ2-7	TRBV7-6	ASSSRWRSSSYEQY
-	TRBJ2-1	TRBV5-6	ASSLGGGTYNEQF